The rows below give T cell receptor beta chains drawn from one sample of a study of T cells after yellow fever vaccination. In TCRdb, the 5' RACE reads were re-called with MiXCR into one record per CDR3 protein. This sample has about 69,000 distinct CDR3 sequences, with 5% to 6.5% found just once. The input for sequencing was CD4+ T cells sorted from PBMCs, taken roughly 15 days after the first yellow fever vaccination. These TCRs come from a man between 18 and 29 years old who received the YFV17D yellow fever vaccine. CDR3s include the opening cysteine and the closing phenylalanine or tryptophan. D genes are given only for firm matches. Only some rows state a clone size, as once, few, many or a class for expanded clones.

clone_size j_call cdr3_length d_call v_call cdr3_nt cdr3_aa
few TRBJ2-1 13 . TRBV7-9 TGTGCCAGCAGCCTGGGCGTCGGTAATGAGCAGTTCTTC CASSLGVGNEQFF
many TRBJ2-6 16 . TRBV30 TGTGCCTGGAGGGGACGACTCAACTCTGGGGCCAACGTCCTGACTTTC CAWRGRLNSGANVLTF
many TRBJ1-2 13 . TRBV6-5 TGTGCCAGCAGCAGACGGGTTAACTATGGCTACACCTTC CASSRRVNYGYTF
many TRBJ2-6 18 . TRBV4-1 TGCGCCAGCAGCCAAGTTTCAGGGCAACTCTCTGGGGCCAACGTCCTGACTTTC CASSQVSGQLSGANVLTF
many TRBJ2-1 15 TRBD2 TRBV10-2 TGCGCCAGCACCAAGAGCGGGGGAATCGGGGATGAGCAGTTCTTC CASTKSGGIGDEQFF
many TRBJ1-5 14 . TRBV9 TGTGCCAGCAGCGCCCCCCCAAGCAATCAGCCCCAGCATTTT CASSAPPSNQPQHF
many TRBJ1-4 19 TRBD1 TRBV11-3 TGTGCCAGCAGCTATAACCCTCGGGACAGCCTTGCAACTAATGAAAAACTGTTTTTT CASSYNPRDSLATNEKLFF
many TRBJ2-3 14 . TRBV20-1 TGCAGTGCTAGACAACTCGGGAACGCAGATACGCAGTATTTT CSARQLGNADTQYF
many TRBJ1-5 13 . TRBV29-1 TGCAGCGTTGGGGCCAGGGTTGGACAGCCCCAGCATTTT CSVGARVGQPQHF
many TRBJ2-3 13 . TRBV7-2 TGTGCCAGCAGCTTAGGGGCCAGGGATACGCAGTATTTT CASSLGARDTQYF
many TRBJ1-1 13 . TRBV24-1 TGTGCCACCAGGTCGCGGGTAGGGGCTGAAGCTTTCTTT CATRSRVGAEAFF
many TRBJ1-6 15 . TRBV20-1 TGCAGTGCTAGAGACTGGAGCTCCTATAATTCACCCCTCCACTTT CSARDWSSYNSPLHF
many TRBJ2-1 17 . TRBV27 TGTGCCAGCAGTTTAAGGCTAGGTGTGACTACCTACAATGAGCAGTTCTTC CASSLRLGVTTYNEQFF
many TRBJ1-1 14 TRBD1 TRBV25-1 TGTGCCAGCAGTGTCGGGACAGTGAACACTGAAGCTTTCTTT CASSVGTVNTEAFF
many TRBJ1-2 15 TRBD1 TRBV5-1 TGCGCCAGCAGCTTGTCGACAGGGCGCGACTATGGCTACACCTTC CASSLSTGRDYGYTF
many TRBJ1-2 13 . TRBV27 TGTGCCAGCAGTTTAAACCCCCTCTATGGCTACACCTTC CASSLNPLYGYTF
many TRBJ1-1 13 . TRBV5-1 TGCGCCAGCAGCTTGGGGGATAACACTGAAGCTTTCTTT CASSLGDNTEAFF
many TRBJ2-3 14 TRBD2 TRBV2 TGTGCCAGCCGTAGCGGGGGGGACACAGATACGCAGTATTTT CASRSGGDTDTQYF
. TRBJ2-7 15 TRBD2 TRBV5-4 TGTGCCAGCAGCCAACATAGCGGGGGGATCTACGAGCAGTACTTC CASSQHSGGIYEQYF
many TRBJ2-3 15 . TRBV11-1 TGTGCCAGCAGCCCCCCCCGGGGTTTGACAGATACGCAGTATTTT CASSPPRGLTDTQYF
many TRBJ2-3 16 . TRBV14 TGTGCCAGCAGCCGTCCAGGGGCGGAACCCACAGATACGCAGTATTTT CASSRPGAEPTDTQYF
many TRBJ2-2 16 TRBD1 TRBV5-1 TGCGCCAGCAGCCCGGGGACAGGGTGGAACACCGGAGAGCTGTTTTTT CASSPGTGWNTGELFF
many TRBJ2-2 13 . TRBV20-1 TGCAGTGCGGGACGGGTTGACACCGGGGAGCTGTTTTTT CSAGRVDTGELFF
many TRBJ1-5 14 TRBD1 TRBV12-3/TRBV12-4 TGTGCCAGCAGTCAGTTGGACAGGGTGCAGCCCCAGCATTTT CASSQLDRVQPQHF
many TRBJ2-5 13 . TRBV4-2 TGTGCCAGCAGCCAAGAATCAGGGGAGACCCAGTACTTC CASSQESGETQYF
many TRBJ2-5 14 . TRBV5-5 TGTGCCAGCAGCTCTCCTCGGTCAGAAGAGACCCAGTACTTC CASSSPRSEETQYF
few TRBJ1-1 16 TRBD1 TRBV7-3 TGTGCCAGCAGCCGCCACGCCGGGACAGGGAGTACTGAAGCTTTCTTT CASSRHAGTGSTEAFF
many TRBJ2-5 16 TRBD1 TRBV25-1 TGTGCCAGCAGTGGTTGGACAGGACGCTTCCAAGAGACCCAGTACTTC CASSGWTGRFQETQYF
many TRBJ2-7 15 . TRBV4-3 TGCGCCAGCAGCCAAGATCCCACCCCCGGCTACGAGCAGTACTTC CASSQDPTPGYEQYF
many TRBJ2-3 16 TRBD2 TRBV20-1 TGCAGTGCTGGGACTAGCGGGGGGGCGGGGACAGATACGCAGTATTTT CSAGTSGGAGTDTQYF
many TRBJ2-5 12 . TRBV15 TGTGCCACTAGGAGGGGTGGGGAGACCCAGTACTTC CATRRGGETQYF
many TRBJ2-2 14 TRBD1 TRBV5-1 TGCGCCAGCAGCCCCCAGGGGGTCGCCGGGGAGCTGTTTTTT CASSPQGVAGELFF
. TRBJ2-1 14 TRBD2 TRBV12-3/TRBV12-4 TGTGCCAGCAGCCGACTAGCGGAAAACAATGAGCAGTTCTTC CASSRLAENNEQFF
many TRBJ1-1 13 . TRBV29-1 TGCAGCGTTGAACCGTTTGTGAACACTGAAGCTTTCTTT CSVEPFVNTEAFF
many TRBJ2-5 13 . TRBV4-1 TGCGCCAGCAGTCCCGCGGGGTTCGAGACCCAGTACTTC CASSPAGFETQYF
many TRBJ2-5 16 TRBD2 TRBV27 TGTGCCAGCAGAGGGACTAGCGGGGGGGCTTGGGAGACCCAGTACTTC CASRGTSGGAWETQYF
many TRBJ2-7 14 TRBD1 TRBV10-3 TGTGCCACCAACGAGGGACAGGGAGCGCACGAGCAGTACTTC CATNEGQGAHEQYF
many TRBJ1-4 18 . TRBV6-5 TGTGCCAGCAGCTACGGGGTCAGAGCGAGGAAGGGTGCTGAAAAACTGTTTTTT CASSYGVRARKGAEKLFF
many TRBJ2-5 14 . TRBV9 TGTGCCAGCAGCTCCCAGGGTGTCGGGGAGACCCAGTACTTC CASSSQGVGETQYF
many TRBJ2-7 16 . TRBV5-1 TGCGCCAGCAGCTTGGCCAGGCGAGGGGACACCTACGAGCAGTACTTC CASSLARRGDTYEQYF
many TRBJ1-5 15 TRBD1 TRBV19 TGTGCCAGTAGTCCAGGGACAGTTAGCAATCAGCCCCAGCATTTT CASSPGTVSNQPQHF